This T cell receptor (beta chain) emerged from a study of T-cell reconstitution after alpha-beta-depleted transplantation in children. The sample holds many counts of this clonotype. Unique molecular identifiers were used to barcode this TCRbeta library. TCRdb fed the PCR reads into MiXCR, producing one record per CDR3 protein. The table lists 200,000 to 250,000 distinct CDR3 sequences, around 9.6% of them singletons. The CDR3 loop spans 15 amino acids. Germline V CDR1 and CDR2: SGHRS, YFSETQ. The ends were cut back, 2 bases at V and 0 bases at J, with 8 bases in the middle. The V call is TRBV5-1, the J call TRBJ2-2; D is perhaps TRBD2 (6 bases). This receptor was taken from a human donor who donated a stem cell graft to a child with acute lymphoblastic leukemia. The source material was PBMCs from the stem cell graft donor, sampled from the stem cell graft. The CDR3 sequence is CASSLRDSNTGELFF. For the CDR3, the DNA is TGCGCCAGCAGCTTACGGGACTCGAACACCGGGGAGCTGTTTTTT.